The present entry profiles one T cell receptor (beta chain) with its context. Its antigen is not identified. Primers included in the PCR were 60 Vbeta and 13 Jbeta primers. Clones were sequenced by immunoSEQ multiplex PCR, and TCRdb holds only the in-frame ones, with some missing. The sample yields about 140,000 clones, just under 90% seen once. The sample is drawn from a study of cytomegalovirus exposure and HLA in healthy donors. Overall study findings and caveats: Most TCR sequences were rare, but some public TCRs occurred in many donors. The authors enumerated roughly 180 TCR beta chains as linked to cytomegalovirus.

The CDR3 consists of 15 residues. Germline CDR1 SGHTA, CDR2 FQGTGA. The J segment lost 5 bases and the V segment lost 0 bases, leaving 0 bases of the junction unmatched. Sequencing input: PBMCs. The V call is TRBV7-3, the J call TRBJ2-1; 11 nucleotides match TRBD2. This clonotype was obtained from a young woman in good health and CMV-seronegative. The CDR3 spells CASSLTGLADNEQFF. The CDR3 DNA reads TGTGCCAGCAGCTTAACGGGACTAGCGGACAATGAGCAGTTCTTC. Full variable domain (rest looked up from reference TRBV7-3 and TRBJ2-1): GAGVSQTPSNKVTEKGKYVELRCDPISGHTALYWYRQSLGQGPEFLIYFQGTGAADDSGLPNDRFFAVRPEGSVSTLKIQRTERGDSAVYLCASSLTGLADNEQFFGPGTRLTVL.